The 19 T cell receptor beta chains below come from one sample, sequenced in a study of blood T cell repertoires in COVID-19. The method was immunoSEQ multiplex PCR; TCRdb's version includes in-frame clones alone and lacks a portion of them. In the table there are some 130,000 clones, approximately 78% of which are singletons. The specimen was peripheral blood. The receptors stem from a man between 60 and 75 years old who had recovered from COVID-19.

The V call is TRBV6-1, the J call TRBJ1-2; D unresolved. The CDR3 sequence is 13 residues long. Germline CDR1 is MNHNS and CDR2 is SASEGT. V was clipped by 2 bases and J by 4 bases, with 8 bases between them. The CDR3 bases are TGTGCCAGCAGTGAAATGAGTACCTATGGCTACACCTTC. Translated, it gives CASSEMSTYGYTF.

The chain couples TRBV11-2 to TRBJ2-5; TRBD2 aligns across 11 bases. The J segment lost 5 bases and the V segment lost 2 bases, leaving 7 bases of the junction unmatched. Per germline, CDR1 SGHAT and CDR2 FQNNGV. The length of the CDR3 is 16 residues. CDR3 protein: CASSLNSGGAFETQYF. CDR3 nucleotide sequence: TGTGCCAGCAGCTTAAATAGCGGGGGGGCTTTTGAGACCCAGTACTTC.

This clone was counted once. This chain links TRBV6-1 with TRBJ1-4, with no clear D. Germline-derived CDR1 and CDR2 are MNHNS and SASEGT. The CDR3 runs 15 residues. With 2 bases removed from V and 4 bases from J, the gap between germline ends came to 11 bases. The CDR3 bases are TGTGCCAGCAGTGAAACCCCAGTCTTTAATGAAAAACTGTTTTTT. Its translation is CASSETPVFNEKLFF.

The CDR3 bases are TGTGCCAGTAGATCCGGGAGGGGCTTGAACACTGAAGCTTTCTTT. Translated: CASRSGRGLNTEAFF. The rearrangement links TRBV19 to TRBJ1-1; D might be TRBD1 (5 bases). The V gene's germline CDR1 is LNHDA and CDR2 SQIVND (reference sequence). Trimming removed 6 bases from V and 0 bases from J, with 14 bases in between. The CDR3 has 15 amino acids. The whole variable domain, remainder taken from reference TRBV19 and TRBJ1-1, is DGGITQSPKYLFRKEGQNVTLSCEQNLNHDAMYWYRQDPGQGLRLIYYSQIVNDFQKGDIAEGYSVSREKKESFPLTVTSAQKNPTAFYLCASRSGRGLNTEAFFGQGTRLTVV.

The CDR3 DNA reads TGTGCCAGCAGCTTAAGGGCTAGCGGGAGTGGGTACGAGCAGTACTTC. Translating it yields CASSLRASGSGYEQYF. The gene calls are TRBV7-2 and TRBJ2-7; TRBD2 matches at 10 bases. There are 16 residues in the CDR3. J gave up 4 bases and V 2 bases, and 8 bases lay outside the gene matches. Germline V gene sequence: CDR1 SGHTA, CDR2 FQGNSA.

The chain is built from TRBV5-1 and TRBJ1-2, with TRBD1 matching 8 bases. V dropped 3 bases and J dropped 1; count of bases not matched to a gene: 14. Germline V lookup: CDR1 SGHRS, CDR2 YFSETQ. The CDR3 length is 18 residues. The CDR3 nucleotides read TGCGCCAGCAGCTCGGGCTCCGGGCAGGGGGCTTTTAACTATGGCTACACCTTC. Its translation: CASSSGSGQGAFNYGYTF.

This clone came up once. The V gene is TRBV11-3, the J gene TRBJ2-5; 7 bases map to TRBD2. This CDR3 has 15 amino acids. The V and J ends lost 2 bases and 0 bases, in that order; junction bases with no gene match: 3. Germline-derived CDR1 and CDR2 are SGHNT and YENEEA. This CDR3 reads CASSLNGGYQETQYF. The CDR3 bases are TGTGCCAGCAGCTTAAACGGGGGGTACCAAGAGACCCAGTACTTC.

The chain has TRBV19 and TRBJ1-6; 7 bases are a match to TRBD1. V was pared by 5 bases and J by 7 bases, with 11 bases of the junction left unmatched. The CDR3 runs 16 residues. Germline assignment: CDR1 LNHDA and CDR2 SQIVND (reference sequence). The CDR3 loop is CASSDPKTGSNSPLHF. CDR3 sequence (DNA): TGTGCCAGTAGTGATCCCAAGACAGGGTCGAATTCACCCCTCCACTTT.

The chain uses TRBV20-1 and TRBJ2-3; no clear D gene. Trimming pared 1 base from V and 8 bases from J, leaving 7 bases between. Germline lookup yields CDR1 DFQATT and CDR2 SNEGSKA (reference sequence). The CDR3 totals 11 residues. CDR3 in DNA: TGCAGTGCTAGAGGAGGTGGTACGCAGTATTTT. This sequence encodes CSARGGGTQYF.

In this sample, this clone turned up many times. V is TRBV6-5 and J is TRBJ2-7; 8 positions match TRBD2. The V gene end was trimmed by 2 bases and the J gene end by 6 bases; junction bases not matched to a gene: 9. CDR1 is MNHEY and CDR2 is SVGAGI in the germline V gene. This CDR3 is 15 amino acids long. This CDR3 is CASSYGRSGRAEQYF. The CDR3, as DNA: TGTGCCAGCAGTTACGGGAGAAGCGGGAGAGCCGAGCAGTACTTC.

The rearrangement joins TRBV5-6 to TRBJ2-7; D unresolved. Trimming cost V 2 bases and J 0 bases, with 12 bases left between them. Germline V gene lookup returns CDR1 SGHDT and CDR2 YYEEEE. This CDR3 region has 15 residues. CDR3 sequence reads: CASSLGDRASYEQYF. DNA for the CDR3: TGTGCCAGCAGCTTAGGAGACCGAGCCTCCTACGAGCAGTACTTC.

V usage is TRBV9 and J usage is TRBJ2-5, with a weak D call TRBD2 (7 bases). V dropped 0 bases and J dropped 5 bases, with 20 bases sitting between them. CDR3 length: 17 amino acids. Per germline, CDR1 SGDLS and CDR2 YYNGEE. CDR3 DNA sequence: TGTGCCAGCAGCGTAGGAGGGGGGGTACCAACTGGGGAGACCCAGTACTTC. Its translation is CASSVGGGVPTGETQYF. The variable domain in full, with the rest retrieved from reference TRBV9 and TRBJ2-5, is DSGVTQTPKHLITATGQRVTLRCSPRSGDLSVYWYQQSLDQGLQFLIQYYNGEERAKGNILERFSAQQFPDLHSELNLSSLELGDSALYFCASSVGGGVPTGETQYFGPGTRLLVL.

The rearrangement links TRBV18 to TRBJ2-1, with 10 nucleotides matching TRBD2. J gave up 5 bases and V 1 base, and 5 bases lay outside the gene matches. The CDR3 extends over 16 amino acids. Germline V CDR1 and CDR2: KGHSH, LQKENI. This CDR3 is CASSPLSGGANNEQFF. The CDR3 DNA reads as TGTGCCAGCTCACCACTCAGCGGGGGGGCGAACAATGAGCAGTTCTTC.

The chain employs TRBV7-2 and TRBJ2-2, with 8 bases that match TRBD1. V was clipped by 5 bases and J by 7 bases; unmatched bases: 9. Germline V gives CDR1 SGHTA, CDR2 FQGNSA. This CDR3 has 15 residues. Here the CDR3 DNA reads TGTGCCAGCAGCCAGACAACAGGGGGAAACGGGGAGCTGTTTTTT. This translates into CASSQTTGGNGELFF.

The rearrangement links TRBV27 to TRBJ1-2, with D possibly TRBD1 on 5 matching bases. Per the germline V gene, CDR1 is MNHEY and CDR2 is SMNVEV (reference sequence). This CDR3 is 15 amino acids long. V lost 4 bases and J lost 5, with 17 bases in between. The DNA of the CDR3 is TGTGCCAGCAGTTCGGCGACAGAAATAGGGTATGGCTACACCTTC. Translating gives CASSSATEIGYGYTF.

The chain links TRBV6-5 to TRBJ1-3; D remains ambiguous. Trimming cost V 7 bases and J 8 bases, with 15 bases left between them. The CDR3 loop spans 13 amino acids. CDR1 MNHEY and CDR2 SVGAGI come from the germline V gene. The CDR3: CASKEDPADTIYF. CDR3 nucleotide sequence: TGTGCCAGCAAGGAGGACCCGGCGGACACCATATATTTT.

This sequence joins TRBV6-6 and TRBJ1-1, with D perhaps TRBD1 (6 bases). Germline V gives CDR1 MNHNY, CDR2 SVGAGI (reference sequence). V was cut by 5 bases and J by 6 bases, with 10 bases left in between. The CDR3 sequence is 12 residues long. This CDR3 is CASSPRQAEAFF. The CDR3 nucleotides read TGTGCCAGCAGTCCCCGACAGGCTGAAGCTTTCTTT.

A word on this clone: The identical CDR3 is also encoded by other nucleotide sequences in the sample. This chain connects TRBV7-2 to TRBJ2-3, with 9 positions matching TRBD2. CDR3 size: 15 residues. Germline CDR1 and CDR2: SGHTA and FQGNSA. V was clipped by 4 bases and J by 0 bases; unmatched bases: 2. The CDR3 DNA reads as TGTGCCAGCAGCTCAGGACTAGCGAGCACAGATACGCAGTATTTT. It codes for CASSSGLASTDTQYF.

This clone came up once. The CDR3 here is CASSYGGNQPQHF. CDR3 nucleotide sequence: TGTGCCAGCAGTTACGGGGGGAATCAGCCCCAGCATTTT. This chain connects TRBV6-5 to TRBJ1-5; D may be TRBD1 (5 bases). From germline, CDR1 is MNHEY and CDR2 SVGAGI. V lost 2 bases and J lost 4, with 6 bases in between. CDR3 size: 13 residues.